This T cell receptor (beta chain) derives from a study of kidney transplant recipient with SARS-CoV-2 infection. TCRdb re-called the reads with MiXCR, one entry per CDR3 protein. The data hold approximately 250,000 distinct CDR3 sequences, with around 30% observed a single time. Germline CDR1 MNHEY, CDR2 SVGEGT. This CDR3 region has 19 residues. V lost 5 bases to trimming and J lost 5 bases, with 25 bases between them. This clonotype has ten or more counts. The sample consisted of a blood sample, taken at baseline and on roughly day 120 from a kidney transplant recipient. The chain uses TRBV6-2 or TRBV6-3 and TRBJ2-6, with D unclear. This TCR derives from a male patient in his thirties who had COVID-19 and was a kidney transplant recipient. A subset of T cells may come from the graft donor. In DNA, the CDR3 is TGTGCCAGCAGTATTCTCCCACTGCATCGACAAAGTCGGGCCAACGTCCTGACTTTC. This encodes CASSILPLHRQSRANVLTF.